Below, 16 T cell receptor beta chains from the same sample are listed, as sequenced in a study of identical twins. TCRdb analysed the 5' RACE reads with MiXCR anew, one entry per CDR3 protein. The data contain around 1.7 million distinct CDR3 sequences, about 31% of them singletons. Sequenced material: cord blood. These receptors came from a newborn girl in good health.

Notes on this clonotype: The conserved final phenylalanine or tryptophan is absent from the CDR3, which likely points to a read error. The rearrangement links TRBV5-1 to TRBJ2-3; D unclear. Germline CDR1 reads SGHRS; CDR2 reads YFSETQ. Trimming pared 1 base from V and 1 base from J, leaving 10 bases between. This CDR3 is built from 15 residues. The CDR3 protein is CASSLWRKGTDTQYV. Written as DNA, the CDR3 is TGCGCCAGCAGCTTGTGGCGAAAGGGCACAGATACGCAGTATGTT.

This clonotype was seen a handful of times. The chain couples TRBV2 to TRBJ2-3; D unresolved. CDR1 is SNHLY, CDR2 FYNNEI, per germline. The CDR3 length is 16 residues. Trimming left V 1 base short and J 1 base short, with 12 bases between. The CDR3 here is CASSEGTSPRTDTQYF. The CDR3 DNA is TGTGCCAGCAGTGAAGGGACCTCACCTCGCACAGATACGCAGTATTTT. The full variable domain, its missing parts supplied by reference TRBV2 and TRBJ2-3, is EPEVTQTPSHQVTQMGQEVILRCVPISNHLYFYWYRQILGQKVEFLVSFYNNEISEKSEIFDDQFSVERPDGSNFTLKIRSTKLEDSAMYFCASSEGTSPRTDTQYFGPGTRLTVL.

Worth noting for this clonotype: This may arise from a read error, as a much more abundant clone is one base away. The rearrangement uses TRBV7-8 and TRBJ2-4, with TRBD2 as a possible D gene (6 bases). The DNA end favors TRBJ2-7, so the J call may be wrong. Germline CDR1 SGHVS, CDR2 FQNEAQ. The CDR3 consists of 15 residues. CDR3 bases: TGTGCCAGCAACTTAGTAGGGACTTCTACCTACGAGCAGTACTTC. Protein sequence: CASNLVGTSTYEQYF.

The V and J genes are TRBV28 and TRBJ2-3, with TRBD1 as a possible D gene (6 bases). In germline, CDR1 is MDHEN, CDR2 SYDVKM. The CDR3 sequence is 13 residues long. Trimming pared 5 bases from V and 6 bases from J, leaving 12 bases between. The CDR3 reads CASSPYQGDTQYF. CDR3 DNA sequence: TGTGCCAGCAGTCCCTACCAGGGGGATACGCAGTATTTT.

In its sample, this clonotype was seen many times. The chain uses TRBV6-5 and TRBJ2-4; D is uncertain. Germline V lookup: CDR1 MNHEY, CDR2 SVGAGI. Between the trimmed V and J ends, which lost 8 bases and 1 base, there was a span of 3 bases. The CDR3 has 11 amino acids. CDR3 sequence reads: CASYAKNIQYF. CDR3 coding DNA: TGTGCCAGCTACGCCAAAAACATTCAGTACTTC.

This clonotype was picked up a small number of times. The chain couples TRBV13 to TRBJ2-2; 8 nucleotides match TRBD2. The CDR3 covers 17 residues. V shed 3 bases and J 0 bases; nucleotides not matched to a gene: 6. The germline gives CDR1 PRHDT, CDR2 FYEKMQ (reference sequence). The CDR3 loop reads CASSFSLAVPNTGELFF. CDR3 sequence (DNA): TGTGCCAGCAGCTTTTCACTAGCGGTCCCGAACACCGGGGAGCTGTTTTTT.

This chain links TRBV18 with TRBJ2-3; a possible D gene is TRBD2 (6 bases). CDR1 and CDR2 from the germline V gene are KGHSH and LQKENI. V lost 4 bases to trimming and J lost 2 bases, with 16 bases between them. The CDR3 contains 16 residues. For the CDR3, the DNA is TGTGCCAGCTCACGGGGTCGGGACTGGCTCACAGATACGCAGTATTTT. Protein sequence: CASSRGRDWLTDTQYF.

The V gene is TRBV20-1, the J gene TRBJ2-1, with 7 bases lining up with TRBD2. V shed 3 bases and J 6 bases; nucleotides not matched to a gene: 5. The CDR3 has 13 residues. The germline CDR1 and CDR2 sequences are DFQATT and SNEGSKA (reference sequence). The CDR3 sequence is CSASGRNPNEQFF. The CDR3 bases are TGCAGTGCTAGCGGGAGGAACCCCAATGAGCAGTTCTTC.

The chain recombines TRBV7-9 with TRBJ2-1, with 12 bases matching TRBD1. Germline CDR1 and CDR2: SEHNR and FQNEAQ (reference sequence). The CDR3 contains 18 residues. With V trimmed by 4 bases and J by 6 bases, 13 bases remained unmatched. CDR3 in DNA: TGTGCCAGCAGCTACGGCATAAACCGGGACAGGGGGCTCAATGAGCAGTTCTTC. It translates to CASSYGINRDRGLNEQFF.

This clonotype was observed at least ten times. The rearrangement uses TRBV2 and TRBJ2-3, with D maybe TRBD2 (5 bases). The CDR3 sequence is 13 residues long. CDR1 and CDR2 from the germline V gene are SNHLY and FYNNEI. V lost 11 bases and J lost 5, with 17 bases in between. The CDR3 DNA is TGTGCCTGGACTCCATTTTGGGAAGATACGCAGTATTTT. Its translation: CAWTPFWEDTQYF.

This clonotype was detected a few times. V gene TRBV7-2 combines with J gene TRBJ2-7; D may be TRBD1 or TRBD2 (6 bases each). CDR3 size: 14 residues. Germline V gene sequence: CDR1 SGHTA, CDR2 FQGNSA. The V end lost 4 bases, the J end lost 5 bases, and 15 bases lay between the germline ends. The CDR3 DNA reads as TGTGCCAGCAGCTCCAAAACCGGGGGCCACGAGCAGTACTTC. It is translated as CASSSKTGGHEQYF.

This chain joins TRBV19 and TRBJ2-5, with TRBD2 matching 9 bases. The J segment lost 4 bases and the V segment lost 7 bases, leaving 13 bases of the junction unmatched. Germline V gives CDR1 LNHDA, CDR2 SQIVND (reference sequence). The CDR3 loop spans 16 amino acids. CDR3 nucleotides: TGTGCCAGTACACCTCAGGCTAGCGGGGCATCAGAGACCCAGTACTTC. This sequence encodes CASTPQASGASETQYF.

V and J are TRBV12-5 and TRBJ1-2; D possibly corresponds to TRBD1 (5 bases). The CDR3 consists of 12 residues. The germline V gene encodes CDR1 LGHNT and CDR2 FRNRAP. Trimming stripped 6 bases from V and 4 bases from J, with 9 bases between. The CDR3 spells CASGWDGYGYTF. The CDR3 DNA sequence: TGTGCTAGTGGCTGGGACGGCTATGGCTACACCTTC.

There are a few counts of this clonotype. The chain is built from TRBV10-3 and TRBJ2-1, with D possibly being TRBD1 (5 bases). The CDR3 totals 15 residues. Trimming shortened V by 7 bases and J by 6 bases, and 19 bases separated the two germline ends. Germline V CDR1 and CDR2: ENHRY, SYGVKD. The CDR3 loop is CAITPGASTGNEQFF. In nucleotides, the CDR3 is TGTGCCATCACCCCTGGGGCCTCGACGGGCAATGAGCAGTTCTTC.

At least ten counts were recorded for this clonotype. This sequence joins TRBV7-2 and TRBJ2-7, with 8 bases lining up with TRBD2. Per the germline V gene, CDR1 is SGHTA and CDR2 is FQGNSA. The CDR3 runs to 15 residues. After removal of 2 bases from V and 1 base from J, the junction contained 4 bases not matched to a gene. CDR3 loop: CASSLTTSGSYEQYF. Written as DNA, the CDR3 is TGTGCCAGCAGCTTAACAACTAGCGGTTCCTACGAGCAGTACTTC.

This clonotype was seen once. This chain's CDR3 is CASSLQTGTGRTEAFF. The CDR3 DNA follows: TGTGCCAGCAGTTTGCAAACCGGGACAGGAAGGACTGAAGCTTTCTTT. The V gene is TRBV27, the J gene TRBJ1-1; 8 nucleotides match TRBD1. The germline V gene has CDR1 MNHEY and CDR2 SMNVEV (reference sequence). Losses at the gene ends were 3 bases for V and 5 bases for J; bases not matched to a gene: 11. The CDR3 extends over 16 amino acids.